This T cell receptor (beta chain) was profiled in a study of T cells in Graves' hyperthyroidism and ophthalmopathy. Isolation of PBMCs was performed on 8.5 to 10 ml fresh peripheral blood. RNA transcripts gave rise to amplified TCR beta CDR3 regions. First-round RT-PCR of the TCR CDR3 relied on the HTBI primer set. TCRdb reprocessed the multiplex PCR reads with MiXCR, giving one entry per CDR3 protein. In the table there are a few hundred thousand distinct CDR3 sequences, roughly 13% of which are singletons. The sample consisted of blood. The receptor was derived from a woman between 40 and 50 years old with Graves' ophthalmopathy.

CDR3: CSARDVLAGSTDTQYF. The CDR3 DNA reads as TGCAGTGCTAGAGACGTACTAGCGGGAAGCACAGATACGCAGTATTTT. The chain is built from TRBV20-1 and TRBJ2-3, with 10 bases lining up with TRBD2. In germline, CDR1 is DFQATT, CDR2 SNEGSKA (reference sequence). The CDR3 runs 16 residues. The J segment lost 0 bases and the V segment lost 0 bases, leaving 3 bases of the junction unmatched.